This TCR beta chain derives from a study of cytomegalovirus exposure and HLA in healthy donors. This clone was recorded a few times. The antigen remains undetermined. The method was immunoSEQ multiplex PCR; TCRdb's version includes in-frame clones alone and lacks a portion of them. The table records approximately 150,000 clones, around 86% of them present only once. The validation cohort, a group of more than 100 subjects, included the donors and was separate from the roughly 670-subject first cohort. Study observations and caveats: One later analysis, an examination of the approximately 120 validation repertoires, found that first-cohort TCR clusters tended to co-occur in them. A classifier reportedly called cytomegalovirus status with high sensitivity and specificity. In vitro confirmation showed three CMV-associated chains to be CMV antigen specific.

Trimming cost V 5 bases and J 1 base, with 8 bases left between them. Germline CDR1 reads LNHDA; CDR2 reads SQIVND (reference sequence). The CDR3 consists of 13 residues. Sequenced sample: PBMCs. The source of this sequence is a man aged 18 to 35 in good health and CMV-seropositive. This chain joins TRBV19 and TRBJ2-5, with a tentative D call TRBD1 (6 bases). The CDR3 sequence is CASSRTVQETQYF. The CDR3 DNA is TGTGCCAGTAGTCGGACAGTCCAAGAGACCCAGTACTTC.